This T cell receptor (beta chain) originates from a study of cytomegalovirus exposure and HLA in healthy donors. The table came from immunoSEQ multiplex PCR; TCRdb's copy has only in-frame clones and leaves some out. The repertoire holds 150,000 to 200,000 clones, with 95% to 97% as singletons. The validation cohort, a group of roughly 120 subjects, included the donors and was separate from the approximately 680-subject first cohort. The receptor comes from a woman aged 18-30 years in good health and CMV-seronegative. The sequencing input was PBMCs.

Here the CDR3 reads CASNQGRNTEAFF. The CDR3 DNA reads TGTGCCAGCAACCAGGGGCGGAACACTGAAGCTTTCTTT. The rearrangement uses TRBV6-5 and TRBJ1-1, with a tentative D call TRBD1 (6 bases). Trimming pared 7 bases from V and 1 base from J, leaving 10 bases between. CDR1 MNHEY and CDR2 SVGAGI come from the germline V gene. This CDR3 is built from 13 residues.